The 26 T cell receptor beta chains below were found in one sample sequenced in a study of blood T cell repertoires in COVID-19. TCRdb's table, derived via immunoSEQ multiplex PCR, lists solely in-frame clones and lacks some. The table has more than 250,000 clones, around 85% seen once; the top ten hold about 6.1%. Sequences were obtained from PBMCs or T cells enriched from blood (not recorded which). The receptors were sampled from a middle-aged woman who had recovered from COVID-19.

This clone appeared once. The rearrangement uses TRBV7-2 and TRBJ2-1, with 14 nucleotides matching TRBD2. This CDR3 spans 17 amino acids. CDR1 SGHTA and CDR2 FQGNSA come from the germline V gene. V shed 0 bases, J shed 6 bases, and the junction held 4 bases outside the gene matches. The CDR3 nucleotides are TGTGCCAGCAGCTTAGCCAAGACTAGCGGGAGGGCCAATGAGCAGTTCTTC. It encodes CASSLAKTSGRANEQFF.

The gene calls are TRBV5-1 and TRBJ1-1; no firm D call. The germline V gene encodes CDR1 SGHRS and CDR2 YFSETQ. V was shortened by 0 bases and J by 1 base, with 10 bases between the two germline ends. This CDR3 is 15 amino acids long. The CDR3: CASSLATAPNTEAFF. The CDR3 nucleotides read TGCGCCAGCAGCTTGGCCACAGCCCCGAACACTGAAGCTTTCTTT. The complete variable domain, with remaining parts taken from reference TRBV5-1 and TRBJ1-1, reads KAGVTQTPRYLIKTRGQQVTLSCSPISGHRSVSWYQQTPGQGLQFLFEYFSETQRNKGNFPGRFSGRQFSNSRSEMNVSTLELGDSALYLCASSLATAPNTEAFFGQGTRLTVV.

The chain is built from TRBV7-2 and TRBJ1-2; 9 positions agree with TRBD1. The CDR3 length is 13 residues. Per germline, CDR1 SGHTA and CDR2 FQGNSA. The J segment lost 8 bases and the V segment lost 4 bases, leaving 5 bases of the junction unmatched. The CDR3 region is CASSSTGGWGYTF. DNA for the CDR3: TGTGCCAGCAGCTCAACAGGGGGCTGGGGCTACACCTTC. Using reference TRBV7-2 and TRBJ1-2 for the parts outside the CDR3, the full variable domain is GAGVSQSPSNKVTEKGKDVELRCDPISGHTALYWYRQSLGQGLEFLIYFQGNSAPDKSGLPSDRFSAERTGGSVSTLTIQRTQQEDSAVYLCASSSTGGWGYTFGSGTRLTVV.

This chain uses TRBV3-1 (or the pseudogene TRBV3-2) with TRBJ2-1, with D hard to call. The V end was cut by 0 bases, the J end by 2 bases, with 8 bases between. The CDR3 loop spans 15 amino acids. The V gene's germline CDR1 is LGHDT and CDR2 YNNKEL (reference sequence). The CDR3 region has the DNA TGTGCCAGCAGCCAAGACCAGTTGACCTACAATGAGCAGTTCTTC. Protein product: CASSQDQLTYNEQFF.

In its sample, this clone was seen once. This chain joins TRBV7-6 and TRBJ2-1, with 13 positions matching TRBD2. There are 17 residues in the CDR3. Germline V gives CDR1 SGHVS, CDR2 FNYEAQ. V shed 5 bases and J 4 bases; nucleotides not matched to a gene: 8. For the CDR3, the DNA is TGTGCCAGCAGCCAACTAGCGGGAGGGCCGGAGTACAATGAGCAGTTCTTC. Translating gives CASSQLAGGPEYNEQFF.

CDR3 nucleotide sequence: TGTGCCAGCAGTCCCGCGGGAGTGCCTGATACGCAGTATTTT. Protein product: CASSPAGVPDTQYF. This chain uses TRBV28 with TRBJ2-3; 7 bases map to TRBD2. In germline, CDR1 is MDHEN, CDR2 SYDVKM. V shed 5 bases and J 6 bases; nucleotides not matched to a gene: 8. The CDR3 is made up of 14 amino acids. The complete variable domain, with remaining parts taken from reference TRBV28 and TRBJ2-3, reads DVKVTQSSRYLVKRTGEKVFLECVQDMDHENMFWYRQDPGLGLRLIYFSYDVKMKEKGDIPEGYSVSREKKERFSLILESASTNQTSMYLCASSPAGVPDTQYFGPGTRLTVL.

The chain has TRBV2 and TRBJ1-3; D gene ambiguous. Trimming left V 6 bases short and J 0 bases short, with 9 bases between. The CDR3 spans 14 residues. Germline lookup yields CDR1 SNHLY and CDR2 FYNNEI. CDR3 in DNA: TGTGCCAGCAGCCAACAGAGCTCTGGAAACACCATATATTTT. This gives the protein CASSQQSSGNTIYF.

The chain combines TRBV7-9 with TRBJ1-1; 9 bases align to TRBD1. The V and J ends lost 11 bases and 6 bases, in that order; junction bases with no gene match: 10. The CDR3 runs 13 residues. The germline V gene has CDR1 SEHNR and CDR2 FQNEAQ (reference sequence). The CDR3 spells CACSRTGEAEAFF. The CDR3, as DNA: TGTGCCTGCTCGCGGACAGGGGAAGCTGAAGCTTTCTTT.

The CDR3 DNA reads TGTGCCAGCAGAAAACAGGCGAACACTGAAGCTTTCTTT. Encoded protein: CASRKQANTEAFF. This chain joins TRBV6-5 and TRBJ1-1, with a tentative D call TRBD1 (5 bases). CDR3 size: 13 residues. In germline, CDR1 is MNHEY, CDR2 SVGAGI. V was shortened by 6 bases and J by 1 base, with 9 bases between the two germline ends.

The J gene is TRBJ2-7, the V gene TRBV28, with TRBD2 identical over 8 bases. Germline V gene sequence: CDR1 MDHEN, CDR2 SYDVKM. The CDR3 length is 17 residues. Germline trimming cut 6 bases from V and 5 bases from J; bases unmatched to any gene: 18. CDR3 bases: TGTGCCAGCAGAGTACCAGAAGGGCTAGCGGGTGGGGACGAGCAGTACTTC. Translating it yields CASRVPEGLAGGDEQYF.

CDR3 sequence (DNA): TGTGCCAGCAGCTTTGGGGGACAGGGTAAGACTGAAGCTTTCTTT. It codes for CASSFGGQGKTEAFF. The chain recombines TRBV7-2 with TRBJ1-1, with TRBD1 identical over 9 bases. Germline V lookup: CDR1 SGHTA, CDR2 FQGNSA. After removal of 3 bases from V and 5 bases from J, the junction contained 7 bases not matched to a gene. The CDR3 spans 15 residues.

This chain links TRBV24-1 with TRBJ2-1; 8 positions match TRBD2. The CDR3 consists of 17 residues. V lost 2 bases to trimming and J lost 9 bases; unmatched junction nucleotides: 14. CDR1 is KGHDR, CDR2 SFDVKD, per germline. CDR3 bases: TGTGCCACCAGTGATTCTACGCCGGGACTAGGATTGGGTGAGCAGTTCTTC. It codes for CATSDSTPGLGLGEQFF.

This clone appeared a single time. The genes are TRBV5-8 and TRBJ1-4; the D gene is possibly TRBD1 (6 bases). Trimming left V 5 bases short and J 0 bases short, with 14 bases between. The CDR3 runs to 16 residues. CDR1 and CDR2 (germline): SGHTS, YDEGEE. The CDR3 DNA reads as TGTGCCAGCAGTAGGGGGAGTACCTCAACTAATGAAAAACTGTTTTTT. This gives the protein CASSRGSTSTNEKLFF.

For the CDR3, the DNA is TGTGCCAGCAGTTTTTTGGAGGCCACTGAAGCTTTCTTT. This encodes CASSFLEATEAFF. The chain is built from TRBV28 and TRBJ1-1; D ambiguous. Trimming shortened V by 3 bases and J by 4 bases, and 9 bases separated the two germline ends. This CDR3 has 13 amino acids. CDR1 is MDHEN, CDR2 SYDVKM, per germline.

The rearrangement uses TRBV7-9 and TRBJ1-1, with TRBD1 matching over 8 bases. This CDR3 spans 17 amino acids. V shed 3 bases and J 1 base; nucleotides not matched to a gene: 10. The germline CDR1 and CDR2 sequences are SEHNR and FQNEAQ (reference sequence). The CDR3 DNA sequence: TGTGCCAGCAGCTTCGGACAGGGAGGCAAGACGAACACTGAAGCTTTCTTT. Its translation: CASSFGQGGKTNTEAFF.

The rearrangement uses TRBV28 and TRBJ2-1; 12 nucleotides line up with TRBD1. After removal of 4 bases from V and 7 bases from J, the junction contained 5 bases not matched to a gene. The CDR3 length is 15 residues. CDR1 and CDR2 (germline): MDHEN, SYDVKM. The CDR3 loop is CASSYRDRGRNEQFF. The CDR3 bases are TGTGCCAGCAGTTACCGGGACAGGGGGCGAAATGAGCAGTTCTTC.

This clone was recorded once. The CDR3 loop is CASSHQAPDRAHSNQPQHF. In DNA, the CDR3 is TGTGCCAGCAGCCACCAGGCTCCGGACAGGGCCCATAGCAATCAGCCCCAGCATTTT. This chain connects TRBV27 to TRBJ1-5; TRBD1 agrees at 8 bases. The CDR3 loop spans 19 amino acids. Germline CDR1 reads MNHEY; CDR2 reads SMNVEV (reference sequence). The V gene end was trimmed by 6 bases and the J gene end by 0 bases; junction bases not matched to a gene: 16.

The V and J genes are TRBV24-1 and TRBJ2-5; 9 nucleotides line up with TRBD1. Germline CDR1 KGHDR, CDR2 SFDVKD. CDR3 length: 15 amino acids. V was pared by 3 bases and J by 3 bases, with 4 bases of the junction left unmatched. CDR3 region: CATSDGQGREETQYF. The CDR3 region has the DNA TGTGCCACCAGTGATGGACAGGGGAGGGAAGAGACCCAGTACTTC.

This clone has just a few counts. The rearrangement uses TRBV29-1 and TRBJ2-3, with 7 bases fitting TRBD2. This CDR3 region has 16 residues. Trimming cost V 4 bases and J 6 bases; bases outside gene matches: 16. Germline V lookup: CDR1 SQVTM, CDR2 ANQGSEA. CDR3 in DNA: TGCAGCGTTGTTGGTGGGAGGGCCCTCGTTGGGGATACGCAGTATTTT. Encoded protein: CSVVGGRALVGDTQYF.

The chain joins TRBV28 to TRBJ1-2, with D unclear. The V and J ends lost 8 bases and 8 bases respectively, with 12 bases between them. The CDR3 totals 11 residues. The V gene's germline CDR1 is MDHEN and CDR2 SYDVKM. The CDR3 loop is CASGPRRGYTF. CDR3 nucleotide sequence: TGTGCCAGCGGGCCCCGAAGGGGCTACACCTTC.

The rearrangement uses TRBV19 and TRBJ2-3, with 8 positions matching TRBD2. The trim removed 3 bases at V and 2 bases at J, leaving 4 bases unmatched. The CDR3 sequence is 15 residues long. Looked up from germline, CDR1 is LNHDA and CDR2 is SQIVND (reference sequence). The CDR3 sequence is CASSITSGITDTQYF. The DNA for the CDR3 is TGTGCCAGTAGTATTACTAGCGGTATCACAGATACGCAGTATTTT.

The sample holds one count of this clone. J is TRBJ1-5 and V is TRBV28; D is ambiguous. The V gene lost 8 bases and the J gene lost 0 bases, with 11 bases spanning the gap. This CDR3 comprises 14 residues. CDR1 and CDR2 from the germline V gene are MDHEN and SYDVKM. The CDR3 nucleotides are TGTGCCAGCCGCCCTGACTCTAGCAATCAGCCCCAGCATTTT. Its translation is CASRPDSSNQPQHF.

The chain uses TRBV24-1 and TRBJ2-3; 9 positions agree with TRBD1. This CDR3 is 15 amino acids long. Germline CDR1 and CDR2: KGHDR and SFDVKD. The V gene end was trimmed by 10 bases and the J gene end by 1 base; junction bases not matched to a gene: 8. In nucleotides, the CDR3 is TGTGCCACAGCTCGGACAGGGGACGGCACAGATACGCAGTATTTT. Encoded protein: CATARTGDGTDTQYF.

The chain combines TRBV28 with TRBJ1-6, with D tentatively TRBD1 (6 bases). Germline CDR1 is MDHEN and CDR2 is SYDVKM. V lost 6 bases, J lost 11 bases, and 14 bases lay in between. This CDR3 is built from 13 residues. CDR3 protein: CASRIQGGPPLHF. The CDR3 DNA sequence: TGTGCCAGCAGGATACAGGGTGGGCCACCCCTCCACTTT.

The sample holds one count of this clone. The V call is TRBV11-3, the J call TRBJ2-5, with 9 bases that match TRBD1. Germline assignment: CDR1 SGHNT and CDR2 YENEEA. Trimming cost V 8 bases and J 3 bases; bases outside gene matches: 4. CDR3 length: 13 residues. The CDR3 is CASGTGPKETQYF. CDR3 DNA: TGTGCCAGCGGGACAGGGCCCAAAGAGACCCAGTACTTC.

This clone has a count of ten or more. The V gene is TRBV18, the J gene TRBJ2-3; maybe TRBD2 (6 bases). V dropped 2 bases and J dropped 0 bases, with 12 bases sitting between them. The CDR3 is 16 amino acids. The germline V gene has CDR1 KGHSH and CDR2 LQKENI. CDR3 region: CASSPKEGTSTDTQYF. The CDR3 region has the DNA TGTGCCAGCTCACCAAAGGAGGGGACGAGCACAGATACGCAGTATTTT.